This T cell receptor beta chain was sequenced during a study of Tregs in tolerant kidney transplant recipients. Unstimulated Tregs (CD4+CD25+CD127-) and CD4+CD25- non-Tregs were sorted from PBMCs. This clone was recorded once. The antigen is unknown. Study-level results: Nucleotide sequences could not be compared across some patients' samples due to primer changes. The most relevant donor-specific Treg TCRbeta repertoire apparently came from expansion with activated donor B cells. Biological reproducibility was not directly addressed, but technical replication error appeared minimal.

V was pared by 1 base and J by 4 bases, with 9 bases between. Germline assignment: CDR1 SQVTM and CDR2 ANQGSEA. There are 13 residues in the CDR3. Profiling relied on immunoSEQ multiplex PCR, and the TCRdb table lists in-frame clones only, not all of them. This table holds 110,000 or so clones, almost 90% found once. The source of this sequence is a human donor who received a combined kidney and bone marrow transplant. The sequences come from CD4+ T cells from blood, collected before the transplant. The chain couples TRBV29-1 to TRBJ2-3; D may be TRBD1 (5 bases). The CDR3 spells CSVEGRAPDTQYF. Written as DNA, the CDR3 is TGCAGCGTTGAAGGCAGGGCCCCAGATACGCAGTATTTT.